A single sample is the source of the 26 T cell receptor beta chains below, sequenced in a study of shared clonotypes between healthy human individuals. CD45RO-negative cells were positively selected for CCR7, leaving out terminally differentiated effector memory CD45RA+ cells. Using immunoSEQ multiplex PCR, the repertoire was profiled, and TCRdb retains in-frame clones only, with some absent. This table holds about 1,800,000 clones, about 95% found once. The sequencing sample was made of naive CD8+ T cells sorted from blood. Every receptor here comes from a young man in good health.

The chain joins TRBV28 to TRBJ2-7; 8 nucleotides line up with TRBD2. This CDR3 region has 18 residues. The trim removed 2 bases at V and 2 bases at J, leaving 14 bases unmatched. Looked up from germline, CDR1 is MDHEN and CDR2 is SYDVKM. CDR3 DNA sequence: TGTGCCAGCAGTTTAAATATGCCCCTGGGACTAGTCCCCTACGAGCAGTACTTC. It is translated as CASSLNMPLGLVPYEQYF.

The rearrangement links TRBV28 to TRBJ1-4; TRBD1 might be the D (5 bases). Germline V gives CDR1 MDHEN, CDR2 SYDVKM. The V gene lost 10 bases and the J gene lost 7 bases, with 16 bases spanning the gap. The CDR3 is 13 amino acids. DNA of the CDR3: TGTGCCATACAGAGGGGTTCTGGTGAAAAACTGTTTTTT. Protein: CAIQRGSGEKLFF.

This clone was detected once. V gene TRBV29-1 combines with J gene TRBJ1-1; D is perhaps TRBD1 (5 bases). CDR3 length: 11 residues. The V gene lost 8 bases and the J gene lost 5 bases, with 12 bases spanning the gap. The germline V gene has CDR1 SQVTM and CDR2 ANQGSEA. The CDR3 DNA reads as TGCAGCATAGGGGTGGGGACTGAAGCTTTCTTT. Translating it yields CSIGVGTEAFF.

This clone was picked up one time. This chain uses TRBV5-5 with TRBJ2-7; a weak D match, TRBD1 (6 bases). Trimming left V 5 bases short and J 5 bases short, with 20 bases between. The germline V gene encodes CDR1 SGHKS and CDR2 YYEKEE (reference sequence). The CDR3 sequence is 15 residues long. CDR3 sequence (DNA): TGTGCCAGCAGAACCCAACAACAGGGTTCCCACGAGCAGTACTTC. It is translated as CASRTQQQGSHEQYF.

The chain uses TRBV6-5 and TRBJ2-7; D might be TRBD2 (5 bases). Trimming took off 4 bases at V and 7 bases at J, with 17 bases between the two ends. The germline V gene encodes CDR1 MNHEY and CDR2 SVGAGI. The length of the CDR3 is 14 residues. DNA for the CDR3: TGTGCCAGCAGTTCAGACCTGAGCCGGGGAGAGCAGTACTTC. This gives the protein CASSSDLSRGEQYF.

The chain carries TRBV10-3 and TRBJ1-2, with D maybe TRBD1 (6 bases). The length of the CDR3 is 14 residues. Trimming stripped 2 bases from V and 4 bases from J, with 11 bases between. In germline, CDR1 is ENHRY, CDR2 SYGVKD. For the CDR3, the DNA is TGTGCCATCAGTGAGGGGGGCCTGGGCTATGGCTACACCTTC. Translated, it gives CAISEGGLGYGYTF.

This chain connects TRBV6-1 to TRBJ2-3; 7 bases fit TRBD2. Germline-derived CDR1 and CDR2 are MNHNS and SASEGT. This CDR3 contains 15 residues. The junction had 2 bases not matched to a gene; V was cut back by 2 bases and J by 0 bases. CDR3 coding DNA: TGTGCCAGCAGTGAATTTAGCGGGAGCACAGATACGCAGTATTTT. As protein: CASSEFSGSTDTQYF.

The chain carries TRBV28 and TRBJ2-7; D perhaps matches TRBD1 (6 bases). The CDR3 runs 15 residues. V shed 4 bases and J shed 6 bases, with 19 bases lying between them. The germline V gene encodes CDR1 MDHEN and CDR2 SYDVKM. The CDR3 DNA sequence: TGTGCCAGCAGTTCCCCCGGTCTGGACAGTGGCGAGCAGTACTTC. The encoded protein is CASSSPGLDSGEQYF.

The CDR3: CASSIGVGSNQPQHF. The CDR3 coding sequence is TGTGCCAGTAGTATCGGCGTAGGCAGCAATCAGCCCCAGCATTTT. This chain links TRBV19 with TRBJ1-5; no firm D call. Trimming removed 3 bases from V and 1 base from J, with 10 bases in between. CDR1 and CDR2 (germline): LNHDA, SQIVND (reference sequence). The CDR3 sequence is 15 residues long.

The chain has TRBV27 and TRBJ1-3, with 7 bases matching TRBD1. The V and J ends lost 0 bases and 2 bases, in that order; junction bases with no gene match: 1. This CDR3 is built from 15 residues. Germline V gene data show CDR1 as MNHEY and CDR2 as SMNVEV (reference sequence). Here the CDR3 DNA reads TGTGCCAGCAGTTTATCCGGACAGGCTGGAAACACCATATATTTT. Its translation: CASSLSGQAGNTIYF.

J is TRBJ1-2 and V is TRBV27; D is unresolved. Trimming left V 6 bases short and J 5 bases short, with 10 bases between. Germline V CDR1 and CDR2: MNHEY, SMNVEV (reference sequence). CDR3 length: 12 amino acids. In DNA, the CDR3 is TGTGCCAGCAGGCAGTCGGGGTATGGCTACACCTTC. This gives the protein CASRQSGYGYTF.

The chain combines TRBV27 with TRBJ2-7; perhaps TRBD1 as D (6 bases). The germline V gene encodes CDR1 MNHEY and CDR2 SMNVEV (reference sequence). Trimming pared 5 bases from V and 3 bases from J, leaving 23 bases between. The CDR3 length is 17 residues. Here the CDR3 DNA reads TGTGCCAGCAGTCCCACAGGGTCGGGATCCGGGAACTACGAGCAGTACTTC. Translated: CASSPTGSGSGNYEQYF.

The gene calls are TRBV6-1 and TRBJ1-2; possibly TRBD1 for D (6 bases). Germline assignment: CDR1 MNHNS and CDR2 SASEGT. This CDR3 has 13 amino acids. The V end was cut by 4 bases, the J end by 12 bases, with 18 bases between. The CDR3 here is CASSVLKGDPDTF. In DNA form, the CDR3 reads TGTGCCAGCAGTGTTCTAAAGGGGGACCCTGACACCTTC.

V is TRBV15 and J is TRBJ2-7; TRBD1 agrees at 7 bases. The length of the CDR3 is 16 residues. Germline CDR1 LNHNV, CDR2 YYDKDF (reference sequence). With 0 bases clipped from V and 3 bases from J, the junction kept 8 bases outside the gene matches. CDR3 region: CATSREMPGGSYEQYF. CDR3 sequence (DNA): TGTGCCACCAGCAGAGAGATGCCAGGGGGAAGCTACGAGCAGTACTTC.

The J gene is TRBJ2-1, the V gene TRBV7-9, with 7 bases that match TRBD2. Germline V lookup: CDR1 SEHNR, CDR2 FQNEAQ (reference sequence). CDR3 length equals 15 residues. V trimming: 5 bases; J trimming: 4 bases; junction bases outside the gene matches: 8. CDR3 in amino acids: CASSRPGLTYNEQFF. The CDR3 nucleotides read TGTGCCAGCAGCCGCCCGGGACTAACATACAATGAGCAGTTCTTC.

The chain has TRBV27 and TRBJ2-7; maybe TRBD2 (6 bases). Trimming stripped 6 bases from V and 4 bases from J, with 19 bases between. Germline CDR1 is MNHEY and CDR2 is SMNVEV (reference sequence). This CDR3 spans 15 amino acids. The CDR3 bases are TGTGCCAGCAGCACCCCCGGGGGTGTCTTATACGAGCAGTACTTC. As protein: CASSTPGGVLYEQYF.

V gene TRBV19 combines with J gene TRBJ1-3; 9 nucleotides match TRBD1. CDR1 LNHDA and CDR2 SQIVND come from the germline V gene (reference sequence). The CDR3 is 14 amino acids. Losses at the gene ends were 9 bases for V and 4 bases for J; bases not matched to a gene: 7. The CDR3 bases are TGTGCCAGCAAAGAGGGGACAGGGGGAAACACCATATATTTT. This codes for CASKEGTGGNTIYF.

The rearrangement joins TRBV7-9 to TRBJ2-5; D unresolved. Germline V gene sequence: CDR1 SEHNR, CDR2 FQNEAQ (reference sequence). The CDR3 extends over 14 amino acids. Deletions cut 4 bases from V and 2 bases from J, with 11 bases between. The CDR3 coding sequence is TGTGCCAGCAGCTGGGTAACGGCACAAGAGACCCAGTACTTC. Translated, it gives CASSWVTAQETQYF. The complete variable domain, with remaining parts taken from reference TRBV7-9 and TRBJ2-5, reads DTGVSQNPRHKITKRGQNVTFRCDPISEHNRLYWYRQTLGQGPEFLTYFQNEAQLEKSRLLSDRFSAERPKGSFSTLEIQRTEQGDSAMYLCASSWVTAQETQYFGPGTRLLVL.

V is TRBV29-1 and J is TRBJ2-1; D uncertain. V was cut by 6 bases and J by 1 base, with 13 bases left in between. There are 14 residues in the CDR3. Per the germline V gene, CDR1 is SQVTM and CDR2 is ANQGSEA. The DNA for the CDR3 is TGCAGCGTAAGCAACCTGGGGTCCTACAATGAGCAGTTCTTC. Its protein is CSVSNLGSYNEQFF.

The chain's CDR3 is CASSFGGSEAFF. The CDR3 region has the DNA TGTGCCAGCAGCTTTGGGGGCAGTGAAGCTTTCTTT. The chain uses TRBV13 and TRBJ1-1, with a weak D call TRBD1 (6 bases). There are 12 residues in the CDR3. V was clipped by 3 bases and J by 7 bases, with 9 bases between them. In germline, CDR1 is PRHDT, CDR2 FYEKMQ (reference sequence). Full variable domain (remainder filled in from reference TRBV13 and TRBJ1-1): AAGVIQSPRHLIKEKRETATLKCYPIPRHDTVYWYQQGPGQDPQFLISFYEKMQSDKGSIPDRFSAQQFSDYHSELNMSSLELGDSALYFCASSFGGSEAFFGQGTRLTVV.

The chain links TRBV27 to TRBJ1-2; D uncertain. Germline values: CDR1 MNHEY, CDR2 SMNVEV (reference sequence). This CDR3 comprises 17 residues. V lost 2 bases to trimming and J lost 4 bases, with 20 bases between them. In DNA, the CDR3 is TGTGCCAGCAGTTTAGTTGCCTTCGGAGAGGCCGTCTATGGCTACACCTTC. Its protein is CASSLVAFGEAVYGYTF.

V usage is TRBV7-2 and J usage is TRBJ2-5; either TRBD1 or TRBD2 may supply D (5 bases each). The CDR3 is made up of 15 amino acids. Trimming left V 5 bases short and J 5 bases short, with 18 bases between. Germline lookup yields CDR1 SGHTA and CDR2 FQGNSA. Here the CDR3 reads CASSPKDLGRETQYF. CDR3 nucleotide sequence: TGTGCCAGCAGCCCAAAGGATCTGGGACGCGAGACCCAGTACTTC.

The V call is TRBV28, the J call TRBJ1-5, with D possibly matching TRBD1 (6 bases). The germline CDR1 and CDR2 sequences are MDHEN and SYDVKM. With 5 bases removed from V and 3 bases from J, the gap between germline ends came to 14 bases. The CDR3 has 15 residues. The CDR3 DNA sequence: TGTGCCAGCAGTGTTCAGGGGAGGAACAATCAGCCCCAGCATTTT. Its protein product is CASSVQGRNNQPQHF.

The chain has TRBV28 and TRBJ2-7, with D unresolved. This CDR3 has 13 amino acids. CDR1 and CDR2 from the germline V gene are MDHEN and SYDVKM. Trimming left V 4 bases short and J 0 bases short, with 7 bases between. DNA of the CDR3: TGTGCCAGCAGTTCCTACAGCTCCTACGAGCAGTACTTC. It translates to CASSSYSSYEQYF.

This chain's CDR3 is CASSAGTGISPLHF. The CDR3 coding sequence is TGTGCCAGCAGCGCCGGGACAGGGATTTCACCCCTCCACTTT. J is TRBJ1-6 and V is TRBV7-9; 9 nucleotides line up with TRBD1. The CDR3 has 14 residues. Germline CDR1 is SEHNR and CDR2 is FQNEAQ (reference sequence). With V trimmed by 5 bases and J by 9 bases, 5 bases remained unmatched.

The chain has TRBV7-8 and TRBJ2-4, with D unclear. Germline V lookup: CDR1 SGHVS, CDR2 FQNEAQ. The V gene lost 1 base and the J gene lost 7 bases, with 14 bases spanning the gap. The CDR3 consists of 15 residues. The CDR3 nucleotides read TGTGCCAGCAGCTTAGAAAGCGCCCCGCTGAACATTCAGTACTTC. Translated, it gives CASSLESAPLNIQYF.